The present T cell receptor beta chain was sequenced within a study of graft-versus-host responses after intestinal transplantation. Turning to the study itself: Recipients obtained multivisceral, liver-intestinal, or isolated intestinal transplants. Anti-thymocyte globulin induction preceded about 3 years of tacrolimus and steroid maintenance in all recipients.

To note about this clone: Its target is unknown. In the same sample, other DNA sequences code for this CDR3.

The CDR3 has 14 residues. The ends lost 3 bases at V and 1 base at J; junction bases unmatched: 2. Germline CDR1 and CDR2: SGDLS and YYNGEE. Profiling relied on immunoSEQ multiplex PCR, and the TCRdb table lists in-frame clones only, not all of them. The repertoire includes tens of thousands of clones, 84% of them detected once, and 0.35% to 0.4% sits in the top ten. The sequenced sample was unstimulated CD4+ T cells sorted from spleen or lymph node cells, obtained before transplant. The chain couples TRBV9 to TRBJ1-1; 8 nucleotides agree with TRBD1. This clonotype originated in a human donor who was the organ donor for an intestinal transplant. The CDR3 loop reads CASSEGTGNTEAFF. CDR3 sequence (DNA): TGTGCCAGCAGCGAAGGGACAGGGAACACTGAAGCTTTCTTT.